This T cell receptor beta chain was documented in a study of T cells in Graves' hyperthyroidism and ophthalmopathy. Whole-study findings and limits: For ophthalmopathy, model prediction preceded onset by a median roughly 6.2 months. The authors' 13 V-J model separated ophthalmopathy from stable hyperthyroidism. Most thyroid clonotypes expanded above 0.001 appeared in blood too.

Ten or more counts support this clonotype. Its matching antigen is unknown. This CDR3 comprises 12 residues. V dropped 5 bases and J dropped 1 base, with 5 bases sitting between them. The germline gives CDR1 LNHDA, CDR2 SQIVND (reference sequence). Amplified TCR beta CDR3 regions came from RNA transcripts. Primed by the HTBI set, a first-round RT-PCR was run on the TCR CDR3. TCRdb reprocessed the multiplex PCR reads with MiXCR, giving one entry per CDR3 protein. The table includes some 360,000 distinct CDR3 sequences, approximately 18% detected once. V gene TRBV19 combines with J gene TRBJ1-1, with D uncertain. This clonotype originated in a woman aged 40-49 years with Graves' ophthalmopathy. The specimen was blood. The CDR3 coding sequence is TGTGCCAGTAGTTTTTCGAACACTGAAGCTTTCTTT. Encoded protein: CASSFSNTEAFF.